This TCR beta chain was captured by sequencing in a study of CD8 T cells in ankylosing spondylitis listed by TCRdb under 2017. Looking at the study overall: The study set out to find disease-linked TCR variants by profiling T cell receptor beta repertoires in ankylosing spondylitis patients and healthy donors. Peripheral blood was sampled, and synovial fluid was additionally collected from ankylosing spondylitis patients. In total, the full study cohort was made up of 108 healthy donors and approximately 27 ankylosing spondylitis patients. On the study overall, not on this receptor specifically: According to the report, matched synovial fluid samples from ankylosing spondylitis patients were significantly enriched for the disease-linked clones. Some TCR beta motif variants had previously been reported in synovial fluid and blood of reactive arthritis patients, which suggested common disease-initiation mechanisms. A TCR beta motif made up of several highly homologous amino acid variants appeared to be characteristic of blood from ankylosing spondylitis patients. The disease-linked clones showed a CD8+ phenotype and occurred at relatively low frequencies in peripheral blood.

This clonotype has at least ten counts. This receptor's antigen is unknown. No clone much larger than this one lies a single base away; base qualities are absent. Compared with germline, V lacks 1 base and J lacks 9 bases; bases without a gene match: 6. The germline V gene provides CDR1 SGHRS and CDR2 YFSETQ. The CDR3, from cysteine to phenylalanine, totals 15 residues. Only the CDR3 DNA stays, 45 bases, in frame from base 1. TCRdb records Illumina HiSeq 2500 as the sequencer. Quantitative 5'-RACE with molecular barcodes was used to prepare TCR beta libraries. Regarding the original processing steps: A new computational method, built on a probabilistic model of VDJ rearrangement, was used to identify disease-linked TCR variants. Clones were called with MiXCR by TCRdb after fastp trimmed the public reads at Q25, and only in-frame beta chains were retained. CDR3 protein sequences are deduplicated, and each keeps its most common genes and DNA. The V and J calls here are based on TCRdb, not the publication. The sample includes 250,000 to 400,000 distinct CDR3 sequences, with about 9.9% observed a single time. The top ten clones comprise about 10% of the sample.

The sequenced material came from blood, either unsorted or a sorted T cell fraction (not recorded which). The clonotype was recovered from a female donor with ankylosing spondylitis or in good health (not recorded which). In this chain, TRBV5-1 is recombined with TRBJ2-1; TRBD2 matches 11 bases in the middle. The CDR3 region reads CASSLKLAGDGEQFF. The DNA sequence is given as TGCGCCAGCAGCTTGAAACTAGCGGGAGACGGTGAGCAGTTCTTC.